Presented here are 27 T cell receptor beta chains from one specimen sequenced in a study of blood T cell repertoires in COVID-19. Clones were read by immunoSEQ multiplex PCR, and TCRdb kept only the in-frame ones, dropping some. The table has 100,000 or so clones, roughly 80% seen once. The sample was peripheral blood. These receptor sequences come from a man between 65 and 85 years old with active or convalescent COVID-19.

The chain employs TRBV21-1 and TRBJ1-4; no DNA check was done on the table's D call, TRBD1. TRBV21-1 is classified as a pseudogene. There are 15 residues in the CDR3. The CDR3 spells CASSKDGGPNEKLFF. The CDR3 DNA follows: TGTGCCAGCAGCAAAGATGGGGGCCCTAATGAAAAACTGTTTTTT.

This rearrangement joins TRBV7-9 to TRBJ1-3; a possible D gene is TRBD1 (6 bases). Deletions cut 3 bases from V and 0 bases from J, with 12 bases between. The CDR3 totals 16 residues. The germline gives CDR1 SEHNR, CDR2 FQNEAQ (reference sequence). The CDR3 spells CASSFRQEYSGNTIYF. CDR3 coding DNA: TGTGCCAGCAGCTTTCGACAGGAGTACTCTGGAAACACCATATATTTT.

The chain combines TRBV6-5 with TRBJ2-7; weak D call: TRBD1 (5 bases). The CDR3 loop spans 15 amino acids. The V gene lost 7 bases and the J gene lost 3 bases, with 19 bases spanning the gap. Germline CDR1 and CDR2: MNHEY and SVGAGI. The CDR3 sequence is CASKAQMAGLYEQYF. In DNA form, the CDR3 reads TGTGCCAGCAAAGCCCAAATGGCAGGGCTCTACGAGCAGTACTTC.

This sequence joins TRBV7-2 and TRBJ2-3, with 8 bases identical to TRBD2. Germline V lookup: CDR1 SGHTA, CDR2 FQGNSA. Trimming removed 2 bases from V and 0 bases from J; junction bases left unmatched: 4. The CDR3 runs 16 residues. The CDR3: CASSLPAGDSTDTQYF. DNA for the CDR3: TGTGCCAGCAGCTTACCAGCGGGGGACAGCACAGATACGCAGTATTTT.

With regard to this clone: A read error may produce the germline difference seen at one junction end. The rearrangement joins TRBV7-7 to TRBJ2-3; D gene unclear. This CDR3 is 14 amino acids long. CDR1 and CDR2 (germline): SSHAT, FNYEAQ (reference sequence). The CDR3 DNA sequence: TGTGCTAGCAGCTTAGGGCTGAACACAGATACGCAGTATTTT. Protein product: CASSLGLNTDTQYF. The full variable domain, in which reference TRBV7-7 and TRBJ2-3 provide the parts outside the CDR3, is GAGVSQSPRYKVTKRGQDVTLRCDPISSHATLYWYQQALGQGPEFLTYFNYEAQPDKSGLPSDRFSAERPEGSISTLTIQRTEQRDSAMYRCASSLGLNTDTQYFGPGTRLTVL.

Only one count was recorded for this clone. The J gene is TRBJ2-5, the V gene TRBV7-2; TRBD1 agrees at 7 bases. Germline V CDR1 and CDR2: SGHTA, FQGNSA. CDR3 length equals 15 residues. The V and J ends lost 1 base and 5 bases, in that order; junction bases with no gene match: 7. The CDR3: CASSLVRGLGETQYF. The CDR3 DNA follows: TGTGCCAGCAGCTTAGTGAGGGGGCTGGGGGAGACCCAGTACTTC.

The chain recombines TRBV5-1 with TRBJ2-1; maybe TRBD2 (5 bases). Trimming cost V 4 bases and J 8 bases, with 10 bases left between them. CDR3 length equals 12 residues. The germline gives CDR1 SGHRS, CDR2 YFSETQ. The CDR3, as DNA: TGCGCCAGCAGCGCCTCGGGGTATGAGCAGTTCTTC. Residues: CASSASGYEQFF. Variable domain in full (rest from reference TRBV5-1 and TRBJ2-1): KAGVTQTPRYLIKTRGQQVTLSCSPISGHRSVSWYQQTPGQGLQFLFEYFSETQRNKGNFPGRFSGRQFSNSRSEMNVSTLELGDSALYLCASSASGYEQFFGPGTRLTVL.

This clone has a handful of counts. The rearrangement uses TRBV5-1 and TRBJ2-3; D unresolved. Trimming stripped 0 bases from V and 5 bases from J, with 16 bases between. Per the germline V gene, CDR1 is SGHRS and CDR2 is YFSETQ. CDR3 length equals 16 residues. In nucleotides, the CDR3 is TGCGCCAGCAGCTTGGCCGCTAGACCCCACGTAGATACGCAGTATTTT. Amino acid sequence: CASSLAARPHVDTQYF.

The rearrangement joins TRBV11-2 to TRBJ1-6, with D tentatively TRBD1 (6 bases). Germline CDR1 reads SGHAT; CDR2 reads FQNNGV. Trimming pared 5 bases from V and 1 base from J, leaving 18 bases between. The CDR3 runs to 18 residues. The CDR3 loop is CASSLTAGERSYNSPLHF. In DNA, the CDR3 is TGTGCCAGCAGCCTGACGGCAGGGGAGAGGTCCTATAATTCACCCCTCCACTTT.

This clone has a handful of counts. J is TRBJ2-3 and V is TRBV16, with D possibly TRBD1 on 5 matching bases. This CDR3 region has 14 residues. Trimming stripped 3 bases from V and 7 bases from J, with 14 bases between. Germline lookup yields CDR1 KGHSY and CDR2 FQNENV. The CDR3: CASSQSTVAYTQYF. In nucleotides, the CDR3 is TGTGCCAGCAGCCAGTCGACAGTCGCCTATACGCAGTATTTT.

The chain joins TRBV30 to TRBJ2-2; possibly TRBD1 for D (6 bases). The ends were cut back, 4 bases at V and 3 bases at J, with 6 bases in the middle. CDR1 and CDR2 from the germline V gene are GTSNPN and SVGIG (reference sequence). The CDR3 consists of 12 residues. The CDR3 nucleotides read TGTGCCTGGAACAGGGACACCGGGGAGCTGTTTTTT. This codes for CAWNRDTGELFF. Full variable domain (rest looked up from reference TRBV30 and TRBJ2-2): SQTIHQWPATLVQPVGSPLSLECTVEGTSNPNLYWYRQAAGRGLQLLFYSVGIGQISSEVPQNLSASRPQDRQFILSSKKLLLSDSGFYLCAWNRDTGELFFGEGSRLTVL.

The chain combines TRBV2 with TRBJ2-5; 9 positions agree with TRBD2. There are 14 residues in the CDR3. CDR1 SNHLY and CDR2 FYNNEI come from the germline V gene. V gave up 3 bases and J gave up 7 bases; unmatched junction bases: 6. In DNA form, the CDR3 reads TGTGCCAGCAGTGAGCGGGGGGGTTTTGGGACCCAGTACTTC. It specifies CASSERGGFGTQYF.

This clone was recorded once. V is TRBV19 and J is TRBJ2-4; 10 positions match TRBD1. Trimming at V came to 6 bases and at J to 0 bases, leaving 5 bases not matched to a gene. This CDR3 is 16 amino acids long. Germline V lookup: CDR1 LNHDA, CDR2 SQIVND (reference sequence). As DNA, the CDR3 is TGTGCCAGTAGACCGGGACAGGGGCTAGCCAAAAACATTCAGTACTTC. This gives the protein CASRPGQGLAKNIQYF.

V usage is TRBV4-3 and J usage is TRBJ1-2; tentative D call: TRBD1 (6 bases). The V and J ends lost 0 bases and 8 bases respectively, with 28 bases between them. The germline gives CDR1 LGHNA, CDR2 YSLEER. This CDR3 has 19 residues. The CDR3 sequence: CASSQDPLTGAPMRTGYTF. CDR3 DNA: TGCGCCAGCAGCCAAGATCCTCTGACAGGAGCGCCGATGCGCACCGGCTACACCTTC.

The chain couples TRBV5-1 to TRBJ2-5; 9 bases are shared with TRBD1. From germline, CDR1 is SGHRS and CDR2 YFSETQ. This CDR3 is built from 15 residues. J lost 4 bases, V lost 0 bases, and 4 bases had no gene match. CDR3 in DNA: TGCGCCAGCAGCTTGGAACCGGGACAGGGAGAGACCCAGTACTTC. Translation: CASSLEPGQGETQYF. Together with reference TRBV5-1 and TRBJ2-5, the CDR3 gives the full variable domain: KAGVTQTPRYLIKTRGQQVTLSCSPISGHRSVSWYQQTPGQGLQFLFEYFSETQRNKGNFPGRFSGRQFSNSRSEMNVSTLELGDSALYLCASSLEPGQGETQYFGPGTRLLVL.

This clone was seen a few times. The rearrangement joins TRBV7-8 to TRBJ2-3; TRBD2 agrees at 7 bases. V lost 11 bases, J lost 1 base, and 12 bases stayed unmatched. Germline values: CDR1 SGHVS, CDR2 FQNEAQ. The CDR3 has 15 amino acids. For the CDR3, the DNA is TGTGCCTGTAGGCGGGGAGGGTTTGGCACAGATACGCAGTATTTT. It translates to CACRRGGFGTDTQYF.

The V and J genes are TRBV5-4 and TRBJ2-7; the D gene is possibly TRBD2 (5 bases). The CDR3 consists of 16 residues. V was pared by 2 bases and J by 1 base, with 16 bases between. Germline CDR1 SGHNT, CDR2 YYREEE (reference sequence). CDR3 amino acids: CASSFGVGVASYEQYF. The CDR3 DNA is TGTGCCAGCAGCTTCGGGGTCGGAGTAGCATCCTACGAGCAGTACTTC.

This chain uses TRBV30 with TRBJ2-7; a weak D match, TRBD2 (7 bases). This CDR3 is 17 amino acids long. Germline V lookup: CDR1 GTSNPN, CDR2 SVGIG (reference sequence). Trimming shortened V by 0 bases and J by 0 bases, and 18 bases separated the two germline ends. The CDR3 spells CAWSVGPRGGSSYEQYF. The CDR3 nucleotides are TGTGCCTGGAGTGTAGGGCCAAGGGGGGGGAGCTCCTACGAGCAGTACTTC.

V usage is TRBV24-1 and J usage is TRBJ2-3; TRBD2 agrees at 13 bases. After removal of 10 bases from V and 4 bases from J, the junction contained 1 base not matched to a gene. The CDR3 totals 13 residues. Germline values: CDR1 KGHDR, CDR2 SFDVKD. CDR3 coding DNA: TGTGCCACGGGGACTAGCGGGGCAGATACGCAGTATTTT. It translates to CATGTSGADTQYF.

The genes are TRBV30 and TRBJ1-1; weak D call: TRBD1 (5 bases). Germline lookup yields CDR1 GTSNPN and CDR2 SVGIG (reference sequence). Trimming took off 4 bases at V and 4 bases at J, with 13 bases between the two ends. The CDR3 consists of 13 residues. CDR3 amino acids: CAWTQGFSTEAFF. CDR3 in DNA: TGTGCCTGGACCCAGGGTTTTAGCACTGAAGCTTTCTTT. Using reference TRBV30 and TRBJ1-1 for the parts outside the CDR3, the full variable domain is SQTIHQWPATLVQPVGSPLSLECTVEGTSNPNLYWYRQAAGRGLQLLFYSVGIGQISSEVPQNLSASRPQDRQFILSSKKLLLSDSGFYLCAWTQGFSTEAFFGQGTRLTVV.

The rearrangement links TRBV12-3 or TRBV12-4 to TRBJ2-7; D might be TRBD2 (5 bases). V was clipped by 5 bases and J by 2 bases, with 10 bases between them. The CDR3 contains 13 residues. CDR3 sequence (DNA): TGTGCCAGCAGTCTCCGAGCGGCCTACGAGCAGTACTTC. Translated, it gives CASSLRAAYEQYF.

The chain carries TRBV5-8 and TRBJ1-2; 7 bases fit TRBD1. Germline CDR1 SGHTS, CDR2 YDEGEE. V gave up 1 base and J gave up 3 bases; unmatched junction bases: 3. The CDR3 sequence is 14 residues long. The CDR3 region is CASSLRGRDYGYTF. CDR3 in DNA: TGTGCCAGCAGCTTGAGGGGGCGCGACTATGGCTACACCTTC.

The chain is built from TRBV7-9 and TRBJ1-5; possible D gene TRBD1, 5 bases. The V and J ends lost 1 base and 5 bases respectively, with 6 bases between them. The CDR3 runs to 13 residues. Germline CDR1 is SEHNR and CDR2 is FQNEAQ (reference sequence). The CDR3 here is CASSLVGDQPQHF. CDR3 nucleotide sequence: TGTGCCAGCAGCTTAGTAGGGGATCAGCCCCAGCATTTT.

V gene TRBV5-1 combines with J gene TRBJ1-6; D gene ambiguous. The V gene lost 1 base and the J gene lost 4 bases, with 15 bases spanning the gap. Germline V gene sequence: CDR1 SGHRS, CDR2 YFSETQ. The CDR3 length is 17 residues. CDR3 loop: CASSLSGAEGYNSPLHF. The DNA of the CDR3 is TGCGCCAGCAGCTTGTCAGGCGCAGAGGGTTATAATTCACCCCTCCACTTT.

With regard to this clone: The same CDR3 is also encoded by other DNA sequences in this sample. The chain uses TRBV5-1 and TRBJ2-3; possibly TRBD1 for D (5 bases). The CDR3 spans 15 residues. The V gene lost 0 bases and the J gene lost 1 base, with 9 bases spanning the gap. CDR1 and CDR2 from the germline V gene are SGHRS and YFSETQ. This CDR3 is CASSLGTSGTDTQYF. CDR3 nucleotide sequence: TGCGCCAGCAGCTTGGGGACATCAGGCACAGATACGCAGTATTTT.

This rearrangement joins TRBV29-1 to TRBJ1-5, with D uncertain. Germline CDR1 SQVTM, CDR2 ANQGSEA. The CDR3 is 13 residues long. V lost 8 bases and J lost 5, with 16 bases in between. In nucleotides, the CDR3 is TGCAGCTACGGTGAGAGGGCTGATCAGCCCCAGCATTTT. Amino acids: CSYGERADQPQHF.

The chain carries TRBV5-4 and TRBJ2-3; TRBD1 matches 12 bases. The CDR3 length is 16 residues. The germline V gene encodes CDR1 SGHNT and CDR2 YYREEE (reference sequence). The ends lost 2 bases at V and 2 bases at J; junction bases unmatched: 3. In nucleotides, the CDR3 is TGTGCCAGCAGCTTCCGGGACAGGGGGCTCACAGATACGCAGTATTTT. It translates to CASSFRDRGLTDTQYF.